Listed below are T cell receptor beta chains from one sample, sequenced in a study of T cells in Graves' hyperthyroidism and ophthalmopathy. TCRdb fed the multiplex PCR reads into MiXCR, producing one record per CDR3 protein. The data contain hundreds of thousands of distinct CDR3 sequences, 40% to 55% of them seen just once; the ten biggest clones take up 6.5% to 9%. Sequenced: peripheral blood or thyroid tissue (not recorded which). These receptor sequences come from a woman aged 18-29 years with Graves' hyperthyroidism. The conserved cysteine and the conserved F or W are not part of the CDR3 here. The listing skips clone size in some rows; elsewhere it reads once, few, many or a size class.

j_gene	abundance	v_gene	CDR3aa
TRBJ1-1	NA	TRBV29-1	SLGLGTEAF
TRBJ1-4	NA	TRBV2	ASSEGTGAPGEKLF
TRBJ2-7	many	TRBV29-1	SVAGTSGTYEQY
TRBJ1-1	NA	TRBV7-8	ASSDPLGQGDTEAF
TRBJ2-2	NA	TRBV15	ATSSFRGTGELF
NA	NA	TRBV7-8	ASSSDTPQF
TRBJ2-2	NA	TRBV9	ASTPGPTGELF
TRBJ1-2	NA	TRBV2	ASSPTRGARGYT
TRBJ1-6	NA	TRBV20-1	SARKGADNSPLH
TRBJ2-5	many	TRBV7-9	ASSQSGRETQY
TRBJ1-5	NA	TRBV2	ASSDGVRSSNQPQH
TRBJ2-7	NA	TRBV11-1	AIPLAVSSYEQY
TRBJ2-7	NA	TRBV2	ANKWTSGEWQY
TRBJ2-1	once	TRBV10-3	AIKVGHYNEQF
TRBJ2-2	NA	TRBV25-1	ASRRSGASNTGELF
TRBJ2-5	NA	TRBV15	ATSRAAGSDGETQY
TRBJ2-2	NA	TRBV7-9	ASSKRESTGELF
TRBJ2-7	few	TRBV9	ATYSGRASEQY
TRBJ1-1	NA	TRBV10-1	ASSESTAQAF
TRBJ1-2	few	TRBV6-5	ASSYSAAQDPFYGYT
TRBJ1-4	NA	TRBV7-9	ASSLKTGRGKLF
TRBJ2-7	NA	TRBV11-2	ASSPQVIADEQY
TRBJ2-6	few	TRBV5-1	ASSTLGAGANVLT
TRBJ2-2	NA	TRBV20-1	SARVAGAGELF
TRBJ2-5	few	TRBV7-9	ASGGLAGETQY
TRBJ2-7	few	TRBV7-2	ASRPPDRDYEQY
TRBJ1-2	NA	TRBV25-1	ASSARDSNYGYT
TRBJ2-3	NA	TRBV6-2/TRBV6-3	ASSSQTSPSTDTQY
TRBJ2-6	NA	TRBV19	ASSMVSRTYVLT
TRBJ1-2	NA	TRBV10-3	AINREGHGYT
TRBJ2-7	NA	TRBV5-1	ASSLAGTGPYEQY
TRBJ2-2	NA	TRBV5-1	ASSLEGTRTGELF
TRBJ2-2	NA	TRBV2	ASSPMRDGELF
TRBJ1-5	many	TRBV15	ATSSFNQPQH
TRBJ2-7	few	TRBV7-2	ASSLGDTSYEQY
TRBJ1-2	NA	TRBV7-2	ASSTTGDANYGYT
TRBJ1-2	NA	TRBV15	ATSSLAPTNYGYT
TRBJ1-1	many	TRBV5-1	ASSADRGNTEAF
TRBJ1-2	few	TRBV9	ASSVEEARGYYT
TRBJ2-6	many	TRBV2	ASTVGANVLT
TRBJ2-7	NA	TRBV10-3	AIRRTVTTYEQY
TRBJ1-1	NA	TRBV25-1	ASSEPGQGATEAF
TRBJ2-7	NA	TRBV7-9	ASSLGDRDYEQY
TRBJ2-7	NA	TRBV20-1	SADSSGGSYEQY
TRBJ2-7	NA	TRBV15	ATSRVQGRSYEQY
TRBJ1-5	NA	TRBV2	AISDPIDRNQPQH
TRBJ1-3	NA	TRBV29-1	SVEARGTGGGNTIY
TRBJ2-7	NA	TRBV10-3	AISGATETSEYEQY
TRBJ2-5	many	TRBV20-1	SATPTSGQETQY
TRBJ2-5	NA	TRBV20-1	SAVFRDRGGTQY
TRBJ1-4	once	TRBV7-3	ASSPRTGQNEKLF
TRBJ2-7	NA	TRBV24-1	ATSDLRTGSYEQY
TRBJ1-1	few	TRBV6-5	ASHGQGAGTEAF
TRBJ1-6	NA	TRBV10-3	ASSYSERDSPLH